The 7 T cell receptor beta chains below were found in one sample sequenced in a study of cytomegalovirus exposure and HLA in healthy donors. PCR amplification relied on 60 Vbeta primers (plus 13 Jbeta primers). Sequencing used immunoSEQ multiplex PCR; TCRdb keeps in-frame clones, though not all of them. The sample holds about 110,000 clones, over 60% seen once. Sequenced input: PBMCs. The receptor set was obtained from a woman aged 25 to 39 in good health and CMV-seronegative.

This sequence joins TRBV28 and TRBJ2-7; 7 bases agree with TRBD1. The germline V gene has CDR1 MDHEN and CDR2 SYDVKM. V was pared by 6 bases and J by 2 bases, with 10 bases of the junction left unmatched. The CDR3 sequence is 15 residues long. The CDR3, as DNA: TGTGCCAGCAGACGATATGGGACAGTACCCTACGAGCAGTACTTC. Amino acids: CASRRYGTVPYEQYF. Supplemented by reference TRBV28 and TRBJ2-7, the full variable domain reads DVKVTQSSRYLVKRTGEKVFLECVQDMDHENMFWYRQDPGLGLRLIYFSYDVKMKEKGDIPEGYSVSREKKERFSLILESASTNQTSMYLCASRRYGTVPYEQYFGPGTRLTVT.

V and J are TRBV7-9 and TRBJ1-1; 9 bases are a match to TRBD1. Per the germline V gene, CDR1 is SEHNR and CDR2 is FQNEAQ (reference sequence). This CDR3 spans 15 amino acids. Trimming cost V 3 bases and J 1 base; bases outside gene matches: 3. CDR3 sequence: CASSFTGQGNTEAFF. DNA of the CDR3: TGTGCCAGCAGCTTCACGGGACAGGGGAACACTGAAGCTTTCTTT.

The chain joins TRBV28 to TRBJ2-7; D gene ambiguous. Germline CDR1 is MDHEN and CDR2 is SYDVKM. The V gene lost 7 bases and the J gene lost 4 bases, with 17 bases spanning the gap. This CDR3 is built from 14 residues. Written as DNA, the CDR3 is TGTGCCAGCAAGGTGGAGCTTGGGTCGTACGAGCAGTACTTC. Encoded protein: CASKVELGSYEQYF.

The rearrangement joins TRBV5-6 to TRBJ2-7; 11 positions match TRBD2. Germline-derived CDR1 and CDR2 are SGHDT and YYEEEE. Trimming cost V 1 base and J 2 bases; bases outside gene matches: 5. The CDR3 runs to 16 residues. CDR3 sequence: CASSLFTSGRAYEQYF. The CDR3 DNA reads TGTGCCAGCAGCTTGTTCACTAGCGGGAGAGCCTACGAGCAGTACTTC.

The DNA of the CDR3 is TGTGCCAGCAGTTACTCTGGGGGCCGGGGCTACGAGCAGTACTTC. It yields the protein CASSYSGGRGYEQYF. The chain employs TRBV6-5 and TRBJ2-7; D may be TRBD1 (6 bases). This CDR3 is 15 amino acids long. Germline CDR1 is MNHEY and CDR2 is SVGAGI. The germline V and J ends were trimmed by 0 bases and 3 bases, with 12 bases remaining between them.

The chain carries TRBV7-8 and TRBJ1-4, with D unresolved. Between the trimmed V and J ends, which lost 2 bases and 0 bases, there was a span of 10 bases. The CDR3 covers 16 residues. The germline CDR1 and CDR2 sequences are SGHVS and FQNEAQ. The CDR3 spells CASSLRFGATNEKLFF. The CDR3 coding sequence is TGTGCCAGCAGCTTACGCTTCGGTGCAACTAATGAAAAACTGTTTTTT.

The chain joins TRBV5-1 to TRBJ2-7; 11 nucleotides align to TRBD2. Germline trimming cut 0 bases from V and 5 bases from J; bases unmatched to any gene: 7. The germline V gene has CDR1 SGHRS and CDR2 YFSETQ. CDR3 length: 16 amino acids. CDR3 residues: CASSLAVTSGSHEQYF. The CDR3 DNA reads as TGCGCCAGCAGCTTGGCCGTCACTAGCGGGAGCCACGAGCAGTACTTC.